Below, one T cell receptor (beta chain) is given with its context. This sample stems from a study of shared clonotypes between healthy human individuals. Only in-frame clones appear in the TCRdb table, and some are missing; sequencing was by immunoSEQ multiplex PCR. The sample has more than 2 million clones, roughly 95% seen once. The clonotype comes from a young man in good health. The specimen was naive CD4+ T cells sorted from blood. The subset here: CD45RA+ positively selected.

The CDR3 loop reads CASRVGGFWTQYF. In nucleotides, the CDR3 is TGTGCCAGCAGGGTGGGGGGATTTTGGACCCAGTACTTC. The chain combines TRBV7-2 with TRBJ2-5; tentatively, D is TRBD2 (6 bases). The germline gives CDR1 SGHTA, CDR2 FQGNSA. V was cut by 6 bases and J by 7 bases, with 15 bases left in between. CDR3 length equals 13 residues.